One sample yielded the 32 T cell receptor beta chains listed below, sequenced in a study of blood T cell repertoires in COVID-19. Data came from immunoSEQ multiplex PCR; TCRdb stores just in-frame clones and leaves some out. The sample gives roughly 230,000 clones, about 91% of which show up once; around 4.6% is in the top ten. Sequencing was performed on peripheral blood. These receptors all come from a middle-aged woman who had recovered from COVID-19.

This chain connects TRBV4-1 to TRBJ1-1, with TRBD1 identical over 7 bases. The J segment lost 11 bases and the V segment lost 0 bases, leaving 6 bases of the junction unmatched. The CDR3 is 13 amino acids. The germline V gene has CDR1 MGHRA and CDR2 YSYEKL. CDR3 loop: CASSQDRGLMAFF. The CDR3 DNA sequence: TGCGCCAGCAGCCAAGACAGGGGGTTGATGGCTTTCTTT.

The CDR3 sequence: CAGDRRGDGTGELFF. As DNA, the CDR3 is TGTGCCGGAGATCGGCGGGGGGATGGCACCGGGGAGCTGTTTTTT. The chain links TRBV2 to TRBJ2-2, with 8 positions matching TRBD2. From germline, CDR1 is SNHLY and CDR2 FYNNEI. V dropped 11 bases and J dropped 4; count of bases not matched to a gene: 12. The CDR3 has 15 amino acids.

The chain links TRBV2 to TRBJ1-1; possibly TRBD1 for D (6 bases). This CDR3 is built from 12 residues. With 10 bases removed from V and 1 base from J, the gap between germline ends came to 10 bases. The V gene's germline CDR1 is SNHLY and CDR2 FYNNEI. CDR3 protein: CATGQKNTEAFF. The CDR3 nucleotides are TGTGCCACCGGACAGAAGAACACTGAAGCTTTCTTT.

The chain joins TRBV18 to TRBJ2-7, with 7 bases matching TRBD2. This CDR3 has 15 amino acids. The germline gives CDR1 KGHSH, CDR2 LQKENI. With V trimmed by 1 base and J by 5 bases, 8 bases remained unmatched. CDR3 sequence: CASSPLAGVGNEQYV. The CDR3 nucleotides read TGTGCCAGCTCACCACTGGCGGGAGTTGGGAACGAGCAGTACGTC.

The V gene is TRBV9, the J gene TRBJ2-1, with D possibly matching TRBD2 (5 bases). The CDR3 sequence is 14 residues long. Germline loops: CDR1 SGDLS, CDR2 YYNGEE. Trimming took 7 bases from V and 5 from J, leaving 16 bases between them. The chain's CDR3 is CASSKIDGNNEQFF. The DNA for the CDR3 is TGTGCCAGCTCCAAAATCGACGGGAACAATGAGCAGTTCTTC.

CDR3 protein: CASSFGSYGYTF. As DNA, the CDR3 is TGTGCCAGCAGTTTCGGGAGCTATGGCTACACCTTC. This sequence joins TRBV12-3 or TRBV12-4 and TRBJ1-2, with no clear D. The CDR3 consists of 12 residues. Trimming took off 3 bases at V and 4 bases at J, with 6 bases between the two ends.

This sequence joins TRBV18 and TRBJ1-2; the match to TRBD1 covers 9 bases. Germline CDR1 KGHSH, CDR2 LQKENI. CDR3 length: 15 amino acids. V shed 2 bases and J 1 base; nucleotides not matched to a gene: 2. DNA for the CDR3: TGTGCCAGCTCACCAGTGGACAGGGGTAACTATGGCTACACCTTC. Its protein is CASSPVDRGNYGYTF.

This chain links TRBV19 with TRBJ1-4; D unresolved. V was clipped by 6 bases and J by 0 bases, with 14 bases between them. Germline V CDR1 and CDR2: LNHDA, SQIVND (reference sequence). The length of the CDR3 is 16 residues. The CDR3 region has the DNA TGTGCCAGTAGCCCTGGGAGGCCTGCAACTAATGAAAAACTGTTTTTT. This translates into CASSPGRPATNEKLFF.

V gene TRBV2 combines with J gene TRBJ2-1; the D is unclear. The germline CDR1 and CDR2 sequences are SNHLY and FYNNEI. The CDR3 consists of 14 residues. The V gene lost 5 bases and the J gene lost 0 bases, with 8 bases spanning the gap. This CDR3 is CASSRISSYNEQFF. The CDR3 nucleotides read TGTGCCAGCAGTAGAATTAGCTCCTACAATGAGCAGTTCTTC.

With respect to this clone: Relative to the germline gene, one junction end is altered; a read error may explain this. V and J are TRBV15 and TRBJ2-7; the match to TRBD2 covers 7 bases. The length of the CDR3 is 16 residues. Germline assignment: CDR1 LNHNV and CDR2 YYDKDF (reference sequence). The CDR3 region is CATSGELREGYSEQYF. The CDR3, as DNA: TGTGCCACCAGCGGAGAACTAAGGGAGGGCTATTCCGAGCAGTACTTC. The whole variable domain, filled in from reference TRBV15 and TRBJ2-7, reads DAMVIQNPRYQVTQFGKPVTLSCSQTLNHNVMYWYQQKSSQAPKLLFHYYDKDFNNEADTPDNFQSRRPNTSFCFLDIRSPGLGDTAMYLCATSGELREGYSEQYFGPGTRLTVT.

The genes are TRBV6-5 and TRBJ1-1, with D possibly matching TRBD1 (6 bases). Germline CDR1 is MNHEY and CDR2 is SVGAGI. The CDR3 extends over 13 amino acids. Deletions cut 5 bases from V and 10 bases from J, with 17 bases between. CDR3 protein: CASSPFPGDGAFF. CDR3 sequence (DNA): TGTGCCAGCAGTCCCTTTCCAGGGGATGGAGCTTTCTTT.

The CDR3 reads CASSIQGAPTTNEQFF. In nucleotides, the CDR3 is TGTGCCAGTAGTATACAGGGGGCCCCTACGACCAATGAGCAGTTCTTC. The V and J genes are TRBV19 and TRBJ2-1; 8 nucleotides align to TRBD1. Germline CDR1 and CDR2: LNHDA and SQIVND (reference sequence). The V and J ends lost 2 bases and 6 bases, in that order; junction bases with no gene match: 9. This CDR3 has 16 amino acids.

The DNA of the CDR3 is TGTGCCAGCAGCGTAGAGGGACAGCTTAATGAAAAACTGTTTTTT. Residues: CASSVEGQLNEKLFF. The gene calls are TRBV9 and TRBJ1-4; 7 positions match TRBD1. Trimming cost V 0 bases and J 4 bases; bases outside gene matches: 3. Germline V CDR1 and CDR2: SGDLS, YYNGEE. This CDR3 has 15 amino acids.

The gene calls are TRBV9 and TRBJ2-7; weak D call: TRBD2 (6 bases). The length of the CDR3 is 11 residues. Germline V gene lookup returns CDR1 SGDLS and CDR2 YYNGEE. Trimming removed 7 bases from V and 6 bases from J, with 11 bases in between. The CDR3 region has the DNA TGTGCCAGCCTCGGGGGTTTCGAGCAGTACGTC. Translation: CASLGGFEQYV.

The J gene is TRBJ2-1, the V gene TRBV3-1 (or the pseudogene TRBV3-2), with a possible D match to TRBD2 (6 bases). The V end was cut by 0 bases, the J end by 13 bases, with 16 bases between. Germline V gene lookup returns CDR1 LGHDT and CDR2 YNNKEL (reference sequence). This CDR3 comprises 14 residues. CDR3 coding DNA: TGTGCCAGCAGCCAAGATGCACTAGCCGGCTACCAGTTCTTC. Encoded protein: CASSQDALAGYQFF.

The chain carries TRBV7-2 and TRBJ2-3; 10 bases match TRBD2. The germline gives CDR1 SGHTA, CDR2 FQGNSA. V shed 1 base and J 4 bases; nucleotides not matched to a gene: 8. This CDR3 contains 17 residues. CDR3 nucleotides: TGTGCCAGCAGCTTAGTATCTAGCGGGAGCCTCTCAGATACGCAGTATTTT. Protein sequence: CASSLVSSGSLSDTQYF.

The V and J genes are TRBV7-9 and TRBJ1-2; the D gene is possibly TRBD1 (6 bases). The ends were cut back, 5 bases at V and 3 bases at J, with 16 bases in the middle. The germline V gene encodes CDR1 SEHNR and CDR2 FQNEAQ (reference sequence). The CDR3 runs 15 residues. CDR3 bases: TGTGCCAGCAGCGCCGCAGGGGCCACTTACTATGGCTACACCTTC. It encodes CASSAAGATYYGYTF.

CDR3: CASSGQGANTGELFF. CDR3 in DNA: TGTGCCAGCAGTGGTCAGGGGGCGAACACCGGGGAGCTGTTTTTT. The chain combines TRBV6-2 or TRBV6-3 with TRBJ2-2, with 7 bases aligning to TRBD1. The V segment lost 5 bases and the J segment 0 bases; nucleotides outside the gene matches: 3. CDR1 and CDR2 (germline): MNHEY, SVGEGT. CDR3 length: 15 residues.

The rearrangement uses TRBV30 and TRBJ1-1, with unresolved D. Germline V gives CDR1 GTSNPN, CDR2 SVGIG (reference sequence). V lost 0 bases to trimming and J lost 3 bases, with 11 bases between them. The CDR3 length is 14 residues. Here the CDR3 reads CAWSVLEGDTEAFF. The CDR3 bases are TGTGCCTGGAGTGTACTCGAGGGTGACACTGAAGCTTTCTTT.

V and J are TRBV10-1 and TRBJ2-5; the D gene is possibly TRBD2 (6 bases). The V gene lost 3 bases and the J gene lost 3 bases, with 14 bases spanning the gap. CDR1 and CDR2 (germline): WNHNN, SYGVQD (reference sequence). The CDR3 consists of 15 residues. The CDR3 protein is CASSEGAGPKETQYF. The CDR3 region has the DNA TGCGCCAGCAGTGAAGGAGCGGGCCCTAAAGAGACCCAGTACTTC.

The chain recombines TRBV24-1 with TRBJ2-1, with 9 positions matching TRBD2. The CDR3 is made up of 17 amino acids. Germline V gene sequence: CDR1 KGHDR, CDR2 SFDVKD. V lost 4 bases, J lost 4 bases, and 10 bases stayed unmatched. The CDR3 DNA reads TGTGCCACCAGTGACAAAGATAGCGGGAGTGGATACAATGAGCAGTTCTTC. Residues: CATSDKDSGSGYNEQFF.

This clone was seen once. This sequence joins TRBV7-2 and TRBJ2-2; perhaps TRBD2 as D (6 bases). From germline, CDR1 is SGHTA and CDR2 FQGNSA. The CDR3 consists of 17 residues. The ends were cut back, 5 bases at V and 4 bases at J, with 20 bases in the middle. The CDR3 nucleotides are TGTGCCAGCAGCACAATTTCCGGGACTCCCCTCACCGGGGAGCTGTTTTTT. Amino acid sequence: CASSTISGTPLTGELFF.

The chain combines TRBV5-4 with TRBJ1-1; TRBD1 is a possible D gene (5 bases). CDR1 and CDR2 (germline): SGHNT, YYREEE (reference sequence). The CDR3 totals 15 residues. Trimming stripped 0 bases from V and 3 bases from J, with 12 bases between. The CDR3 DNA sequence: TGTGCCAGCAGCTTGGAGCCGGGGGGGGACACTGAAGCTTTCTTT. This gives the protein CASSLEPGGDTEAFF.

The CDR3 here is CASSQVQGKVNSPLHF. The CDR3 DNA reads TGCGCCAGCAGCCAAGTACAGGGGAAAGTTAATTCACCCCTCCACTTT. The J gene is TRBJ1-6, the V gene TRBV4-1, with 7 bases that match TRBD1. V trimming: 1 base; J trimming: 6 bases; junction bases outside the gene matches: 6. The CDR3 runs to 16 residues. CDR1 and CDR2 (germline): MGHRA, YSYEKL.

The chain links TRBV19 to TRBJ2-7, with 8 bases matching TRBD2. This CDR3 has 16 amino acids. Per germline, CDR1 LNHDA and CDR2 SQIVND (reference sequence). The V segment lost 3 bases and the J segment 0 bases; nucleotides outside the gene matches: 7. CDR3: CASSIYSGGLSYEQYF. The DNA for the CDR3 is TGTGCCAGTAGTATTTACAGCGGGGGCCTCTCCTACGAGCAGTACTTC.

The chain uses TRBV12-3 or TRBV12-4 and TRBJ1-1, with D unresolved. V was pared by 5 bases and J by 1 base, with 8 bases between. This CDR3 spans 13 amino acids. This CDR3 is CASSAEWNTEAFF. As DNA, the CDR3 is TGTGCCAGCAGTGCTGAGTGGAACACTGAAGCTTTCTTT.

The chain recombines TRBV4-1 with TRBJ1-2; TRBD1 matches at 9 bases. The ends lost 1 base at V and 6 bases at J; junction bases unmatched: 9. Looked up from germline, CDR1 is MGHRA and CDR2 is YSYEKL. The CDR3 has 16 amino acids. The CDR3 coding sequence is TGCGCCAGCAGCCAAGGTGCGGGACAGGGCTCACATGGCTACACCTTC. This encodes CASSQGAGQGSHGYTF.

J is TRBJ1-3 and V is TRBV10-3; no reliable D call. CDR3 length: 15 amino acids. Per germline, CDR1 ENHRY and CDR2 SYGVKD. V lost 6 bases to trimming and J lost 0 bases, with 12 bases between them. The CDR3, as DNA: TGTGCCATCAGCGATATACTAAGCTCTGGAAACACCATATATTTT. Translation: CAISDILSSGNTIYF.

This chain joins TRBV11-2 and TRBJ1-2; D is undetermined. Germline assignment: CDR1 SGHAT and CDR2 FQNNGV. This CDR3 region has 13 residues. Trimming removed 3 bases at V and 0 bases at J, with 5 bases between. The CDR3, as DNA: TGTGCCAGCAGCTTTAGTACTAACTATGGCTACACCTTC. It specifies CASSFSTNYGYTF.

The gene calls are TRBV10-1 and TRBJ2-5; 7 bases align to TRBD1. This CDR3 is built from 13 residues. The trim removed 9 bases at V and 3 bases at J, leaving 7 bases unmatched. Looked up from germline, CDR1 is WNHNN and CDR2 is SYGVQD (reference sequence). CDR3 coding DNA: TGCGCCAGTCCGGGACAGCGGAAAGAGACCCAGTACTTC. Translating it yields CASPGQRKETQYF.

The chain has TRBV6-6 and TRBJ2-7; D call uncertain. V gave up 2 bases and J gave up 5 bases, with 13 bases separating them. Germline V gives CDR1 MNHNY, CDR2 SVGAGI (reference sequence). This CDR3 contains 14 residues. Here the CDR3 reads CASSYGEVIDEQYV. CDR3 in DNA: TGTGCCAGCAGTTACGGTGAGGTGATCGACGAGCAGTACGTC.

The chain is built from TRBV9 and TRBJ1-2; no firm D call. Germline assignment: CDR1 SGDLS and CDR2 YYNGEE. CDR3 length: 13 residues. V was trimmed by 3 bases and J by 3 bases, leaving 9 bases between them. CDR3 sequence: CASSAGGHYGYTF. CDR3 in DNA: TGTGCCAGCAGCGCGGGAGGGCACTATGGCTACACCTTC.